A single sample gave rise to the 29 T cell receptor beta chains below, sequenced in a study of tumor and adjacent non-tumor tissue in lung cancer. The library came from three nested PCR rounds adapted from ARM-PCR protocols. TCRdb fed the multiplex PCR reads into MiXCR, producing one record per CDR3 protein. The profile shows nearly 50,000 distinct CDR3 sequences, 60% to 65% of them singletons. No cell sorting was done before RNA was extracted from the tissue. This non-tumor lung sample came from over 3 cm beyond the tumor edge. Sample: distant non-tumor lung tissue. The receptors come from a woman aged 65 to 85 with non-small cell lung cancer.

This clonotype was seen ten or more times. Here the CDR3 reads CASSPRGYNSPLHF. CDR3 nucleotides: TGTGCCAGCAGCCCCAGGGGCTATAATTCACCCCTCCACTTT. The genes are TRBV14 and TRBJ1-6, with a tentative D call TRBD1 (6 bases). The CDR3 covers 14 residues. V was shortened by 4 bases and J by 3 bases, with 7 bases between the two germline ends. Germline assignment: CDR1 SGHDN and CDR2 FVKESK.

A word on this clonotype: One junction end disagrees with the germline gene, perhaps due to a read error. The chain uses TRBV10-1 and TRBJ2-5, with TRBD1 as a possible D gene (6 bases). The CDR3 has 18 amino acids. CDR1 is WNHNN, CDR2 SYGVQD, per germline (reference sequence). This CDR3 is CASSESSCDSSPGETQYF. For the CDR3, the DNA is TGCGCCAGCAGTGAGTCGAGCTGCGACAGTTCCCCAGGGGAGACCCAATATTTC.

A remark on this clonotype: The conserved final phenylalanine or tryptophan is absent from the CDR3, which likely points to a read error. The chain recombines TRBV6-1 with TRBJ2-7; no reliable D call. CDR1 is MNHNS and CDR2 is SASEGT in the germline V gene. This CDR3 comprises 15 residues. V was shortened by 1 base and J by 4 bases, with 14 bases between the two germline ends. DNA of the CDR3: TGTGCCAGCAGTGAAGGTATTAGCAGGAGTTACGAGCAGTACTCC. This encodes CASSEGISRSYEQYS.

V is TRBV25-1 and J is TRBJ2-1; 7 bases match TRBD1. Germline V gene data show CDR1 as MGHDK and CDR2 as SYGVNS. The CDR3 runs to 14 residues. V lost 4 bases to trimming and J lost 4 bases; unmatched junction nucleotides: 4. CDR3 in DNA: TGTGCCAGCAGTGTAACAGGGGTATACAATGAGCAGTTCTTC. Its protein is CASSVTGVYNEQFF.

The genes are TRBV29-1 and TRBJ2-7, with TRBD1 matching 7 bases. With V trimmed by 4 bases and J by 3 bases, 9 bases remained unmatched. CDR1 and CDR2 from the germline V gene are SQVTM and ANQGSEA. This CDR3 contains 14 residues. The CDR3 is CSVGGGLTVYEQYF. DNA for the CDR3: TGCAGCGTTGGAGGGGGCCTTACCGTCTACGAGCAGTACTTC.

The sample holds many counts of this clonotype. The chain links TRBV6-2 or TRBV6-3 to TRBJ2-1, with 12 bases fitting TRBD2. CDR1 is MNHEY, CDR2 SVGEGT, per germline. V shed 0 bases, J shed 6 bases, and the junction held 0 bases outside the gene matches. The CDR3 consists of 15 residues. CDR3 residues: CASSYSTSGSNEQFF. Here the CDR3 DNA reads TGTGCCAGCAGTTACTCGACTAGCGGGAGCAATGAGCAGTTCTTC.

CDR3 amino acids: CASSPGLCLSSYEQYF. CDR3 coding DNA: TGCGCCAGCAGCCCCGGACTGTGTTTAAGCTCCTACGAGCAGTACTTC. The genes are TRBV4-1 and TRBJ2-7; a weak D match, TRBD2 (5 bases). The germline V and J ends were trimmed by 4 bases and 0 bases, with 16 bases remaining between them. This CDR3 contains 16 residues. Germline V gene lookup returns CDR1 MGHRA and CDR2 YSYEKL.

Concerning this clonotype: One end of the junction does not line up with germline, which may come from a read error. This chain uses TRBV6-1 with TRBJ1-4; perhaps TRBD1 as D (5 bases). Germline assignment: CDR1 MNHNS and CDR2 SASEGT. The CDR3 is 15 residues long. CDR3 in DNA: TGTGCCAACAGTAATAACAGGAGAAGGAGTGAAAAACTGTTTTTT. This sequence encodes CANSNNRRRSEKLFF.

The CDR3 here is CARPIVTEAFF. For the CDR3, the DNA is TGTGCCAGGCCAATAGTCACTGAAGCTTTCTTT. V and J are TRBV6-1 and TRBJ1-1, with D unresolved. Germline lookup yields CDR1 MNHNS and CDR2 SASEGT. The CDR3 sequence is 11 residues long. Trimming stripped 9 bases from V and 4 bases from J, with 9 bases between.

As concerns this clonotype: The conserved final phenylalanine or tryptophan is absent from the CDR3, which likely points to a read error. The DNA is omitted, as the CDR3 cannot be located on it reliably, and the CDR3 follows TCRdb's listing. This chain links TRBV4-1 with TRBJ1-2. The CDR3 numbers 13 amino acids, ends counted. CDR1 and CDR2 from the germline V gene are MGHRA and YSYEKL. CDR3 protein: CASSQEGMYGYNL.

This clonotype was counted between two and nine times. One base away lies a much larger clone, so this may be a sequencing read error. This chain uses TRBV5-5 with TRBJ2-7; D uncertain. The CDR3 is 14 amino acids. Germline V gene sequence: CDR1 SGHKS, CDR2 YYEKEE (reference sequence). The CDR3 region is CASSLRYGPYGQYF. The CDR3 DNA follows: TGTGCCAGCAGCTTGAGGTACGGGCCTTACGGGCAGTACTTC.

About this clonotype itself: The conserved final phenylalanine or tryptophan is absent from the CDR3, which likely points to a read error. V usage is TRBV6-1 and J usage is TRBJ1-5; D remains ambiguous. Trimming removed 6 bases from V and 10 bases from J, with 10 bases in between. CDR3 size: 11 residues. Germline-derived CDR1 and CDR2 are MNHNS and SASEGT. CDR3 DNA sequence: TGTGCCAGCAGAGATTACCTACCCCAGCATTAT. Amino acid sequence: CASRDYLPQHY.

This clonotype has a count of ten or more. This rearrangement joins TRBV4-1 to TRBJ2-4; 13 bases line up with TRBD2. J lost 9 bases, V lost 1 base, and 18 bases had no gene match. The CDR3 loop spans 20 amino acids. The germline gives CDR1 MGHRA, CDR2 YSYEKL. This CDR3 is CASSQVLVVRTSGRDGIQYF. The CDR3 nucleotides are TGCGCCAGCAGCCAAGTTCTGGTGGTCCGGACTAGCGGGAGAGACGGCATTCAGTACTTC.

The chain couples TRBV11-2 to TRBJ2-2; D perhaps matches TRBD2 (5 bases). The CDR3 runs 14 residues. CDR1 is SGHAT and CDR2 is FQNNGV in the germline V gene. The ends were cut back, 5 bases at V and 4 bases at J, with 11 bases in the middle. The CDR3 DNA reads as TGTGCCAGCAGCCTGGACTTTGGCACCGGGGAGCTGTTTTTT. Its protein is CASSLDFGTGELFF.

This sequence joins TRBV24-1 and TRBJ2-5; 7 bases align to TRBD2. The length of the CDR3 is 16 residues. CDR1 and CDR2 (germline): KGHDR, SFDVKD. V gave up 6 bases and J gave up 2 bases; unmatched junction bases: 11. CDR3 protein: CATSNYPSGAQETQYF. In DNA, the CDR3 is TGTGCCACCAGTAATTATCCTAGCGGAGCACAAGAGACCCAGTACTTC.

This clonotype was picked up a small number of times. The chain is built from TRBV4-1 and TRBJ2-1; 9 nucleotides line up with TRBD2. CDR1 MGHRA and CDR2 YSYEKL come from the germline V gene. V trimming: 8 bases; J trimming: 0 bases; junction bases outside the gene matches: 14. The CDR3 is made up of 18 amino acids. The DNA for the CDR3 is TGCGCCAGCGGTCAAGTCCAGACTAGCGGATACTCCTACAATGAGCAGTTCTTC. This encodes CASGQVQTSGYSYNEQFF.

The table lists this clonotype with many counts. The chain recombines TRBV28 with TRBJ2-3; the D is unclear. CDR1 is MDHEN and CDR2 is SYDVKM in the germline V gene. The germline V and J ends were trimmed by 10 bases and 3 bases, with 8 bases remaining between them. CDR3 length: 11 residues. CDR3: CATHITDTQYF. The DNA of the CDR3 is TGTGCCACCCACATAACAGATACGCAGTATTTT.

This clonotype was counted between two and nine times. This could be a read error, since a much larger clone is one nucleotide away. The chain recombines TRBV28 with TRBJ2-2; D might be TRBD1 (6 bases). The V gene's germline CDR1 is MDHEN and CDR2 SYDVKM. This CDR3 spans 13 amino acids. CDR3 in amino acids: CAGSKDSTGELFF. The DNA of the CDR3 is TGTGCCGGCAGCAAGGACAGCACCGGGGAGCTGTTTTTT.

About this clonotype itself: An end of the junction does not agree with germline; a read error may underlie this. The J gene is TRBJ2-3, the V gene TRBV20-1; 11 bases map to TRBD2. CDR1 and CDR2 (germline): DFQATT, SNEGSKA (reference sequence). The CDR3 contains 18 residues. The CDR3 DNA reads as TGCAGAGCTAGATCCGCCGGGACTAGCGGTACAGGCTCAGATACGCGGTATTTT. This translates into CRARSAGTSGTGSDTRYF.

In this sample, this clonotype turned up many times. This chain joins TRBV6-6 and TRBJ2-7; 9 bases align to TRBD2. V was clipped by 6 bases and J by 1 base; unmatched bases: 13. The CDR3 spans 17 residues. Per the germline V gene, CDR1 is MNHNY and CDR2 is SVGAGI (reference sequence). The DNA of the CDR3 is TGTGCCAGCAGCCTCGCTGGCGGGAGGGTTAGGTCCTACGAGCAGTACTTC. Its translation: CASSLAGGRVRSYEQYF.

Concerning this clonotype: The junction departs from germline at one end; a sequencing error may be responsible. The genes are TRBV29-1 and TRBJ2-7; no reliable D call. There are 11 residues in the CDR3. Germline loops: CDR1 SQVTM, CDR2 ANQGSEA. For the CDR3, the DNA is TGCAGCGTAGGAGCGTCCTACGATCAGTACTTC. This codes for CSVGASYDQYF.

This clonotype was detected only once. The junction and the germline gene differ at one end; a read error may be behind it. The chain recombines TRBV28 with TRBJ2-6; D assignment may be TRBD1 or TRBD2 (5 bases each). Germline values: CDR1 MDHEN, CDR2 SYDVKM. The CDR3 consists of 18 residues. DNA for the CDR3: TGTGCCGGCAGTCCCTTAGAGGGGCGACGCTCTGGGGCCAACGTCCTGACTTTC. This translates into CAGSPLEGRRSGANVLTF.

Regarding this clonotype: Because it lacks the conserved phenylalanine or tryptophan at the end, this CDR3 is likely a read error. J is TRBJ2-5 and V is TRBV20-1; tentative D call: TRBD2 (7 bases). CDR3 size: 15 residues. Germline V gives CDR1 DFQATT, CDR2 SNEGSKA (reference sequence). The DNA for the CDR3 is TGTAGTGCTAGAATGGGGGGGGCGGTGAAAGAGACCCAGTACTCC. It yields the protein CSARMGGAVKETQYS.

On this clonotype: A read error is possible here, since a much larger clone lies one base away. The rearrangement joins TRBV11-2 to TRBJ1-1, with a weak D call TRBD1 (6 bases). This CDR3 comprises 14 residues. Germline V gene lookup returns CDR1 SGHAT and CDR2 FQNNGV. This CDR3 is CACSLTRGDTEAFF. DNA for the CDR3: TGTGCCTGCAGCCTGACCAGGGGAGACACTGAAGCTTTCTTT.

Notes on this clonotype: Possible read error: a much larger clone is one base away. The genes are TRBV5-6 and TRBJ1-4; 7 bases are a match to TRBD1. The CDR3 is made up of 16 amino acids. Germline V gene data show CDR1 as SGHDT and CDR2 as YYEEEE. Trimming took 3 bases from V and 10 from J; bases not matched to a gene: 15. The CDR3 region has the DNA TGTGCCAGCAGCTCTTGGTCCGGGACAGCTGTCGGAAAACTGTTTTTT. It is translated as CASSSWSGTAVGKLFF.

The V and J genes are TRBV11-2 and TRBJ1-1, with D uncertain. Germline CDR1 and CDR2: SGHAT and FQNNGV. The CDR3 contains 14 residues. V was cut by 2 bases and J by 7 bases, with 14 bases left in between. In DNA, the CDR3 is TGTGCCAGCAGCTTATCACTCGTGAGTGGTGAAGCTTTCTTT. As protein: CASSLSLVSGEAFF.

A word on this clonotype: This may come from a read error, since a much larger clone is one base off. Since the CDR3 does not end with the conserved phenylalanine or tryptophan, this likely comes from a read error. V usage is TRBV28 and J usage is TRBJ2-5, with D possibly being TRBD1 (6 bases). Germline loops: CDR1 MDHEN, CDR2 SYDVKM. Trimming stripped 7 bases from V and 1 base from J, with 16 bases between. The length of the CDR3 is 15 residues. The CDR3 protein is CASTTVGQPQETQYI. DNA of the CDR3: TGTGCCAGCACCACCGTCGGACAGCCCCAAGAGACCCAGTACATC.

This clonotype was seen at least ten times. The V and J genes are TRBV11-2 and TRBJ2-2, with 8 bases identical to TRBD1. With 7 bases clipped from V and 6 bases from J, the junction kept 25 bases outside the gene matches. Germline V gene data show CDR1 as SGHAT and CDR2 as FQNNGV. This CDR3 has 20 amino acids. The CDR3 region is CASTNIPGSADRVGSGELFF. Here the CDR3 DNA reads TGTGCCAGCACCAACATCCCCGGTTCAGCGGACAGGGTCGGGTCCGGGGAGCTGTTTTTT.

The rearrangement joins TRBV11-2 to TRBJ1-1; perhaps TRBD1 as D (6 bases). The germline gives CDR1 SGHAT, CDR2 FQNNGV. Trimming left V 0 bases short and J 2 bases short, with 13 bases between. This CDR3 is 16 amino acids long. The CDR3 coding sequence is TGTGCCAGCAGCTTAGAATTACAGGGAGTCAACACTGAAGCTTTCTTT. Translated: CASSLELQGVNTEAFF.